These 7 T cell receptor beta chains originate from one sample sequenced in a study of CD8 T cells in Susac syndrome. With random hexamers, reverse transcription was performed on roughly 0.5 to 1 ug of RNA. Each CDR3 protein is one row after TCRdb ran MiXCR on the immunoSEQ multiplex PCR reads. The data show about 170,000 distinct CDR3 sequences, over 85% seen once. The sequenced sample was CD4+ T cells from PBMCs. These receptors came from a human donor with multiple sclerosis.

The V call is TRBV28, the J call TRBJ2-7, with 9 bases aligning to TRBD1. Trimming removed 3 bases from V and 3 bases from J; junction bases left unmatched: 3. The CDR3 has 14 amino acids. Germline V gene data show CDR1 as MDHEN and CDR2 as SYDVKM. CDR3 nucleotide sequence: TGTGCCAGCAGTTTGGGGACAGGGATCTACGAGCAGTACTTC. This codes for CASSLGTGIYEQYF.

J is TRBJ2-3 and V is TRBV3-1, with D unresolved. The CDR3 is 13 amino acids. The V and J ends lost 5 bases and 4 bases respectively, with 10 bases between them. Germline assignment: CDR1 LGHDT and CDR2 YNNKEL (reference sequence). The CDR3: CASSVFSADTQYF. CDR3 nucleotides: TGTGCCAGCAGCGTGTTTTCCGCAGATACGCAGTATTTT.

This chain connects TRBV29-1 to TRBJ1-2; no definite D call. CDR3 length: 13 residues. Trimming removed 5 bases at V and 8 bases at J, with 18 bases between. Germline V lookup: CDR1 SQVTM, CDR2 ANQGSEA. CDR3: CSVSGSLLRGYTF. CDR3 nucleotide sequence: TGCAGCGTTTCCGGGTCCCTACTCAGAGGCTACACCTTC.

The CDR3 DNA follows: TGTGCCAGCAGACAGCGAAGGGGAGGGAATTCACCCCTCCACTTT. This sequence encodes CASRQRRGGNSPLHF. This chain joins TRBV28 and TRBJ1-6; tentative D call: TRBD1 (5 bases). This CDR3 region has 15 residues. Germline V gene data show CDR1 as MDHEN and CDR2 as SYDVKM. Trimming cost V 6 bases and J 7 bases, with 16 bases left between them.

The chain joins TRBV20-1 to TRBJ2-7; a weak D match, TRBD2 (6 bases). Between the trimmed V and J ends, which lost 5 bases and 6 bases, there was a span of 17 bases. Germline V CDR1 and CDR2: DFQATT, SNEGSKA (reference sequence). CDR3 size: 13 residues. CDR3 protein: CSASGGSGSEQYF. CDR3 coding DNA: TGCAGTGCTTCCGGGGGATCAGGCTCCGAGCAGTACTTC.

The V call is TRBV27, the J call TRBJ2-7; 9 positions agree with TRBD2. V gave up 8 bases and J gave up 6 bases; unmatched junction bases: 8. Germline assignment: CDR1 MNHEY and CDR2 SMNVEV (reference sequence). The CDR3 runs to 13 residues. The CDR3 nucleotides are TGTGCCAGCTCCGGGACTAGCCCTACCGAGCAGTACTTC. It codes for CASSGTSPTEQYF.

The rearrangement links TRBV20-1 to TRBJ2-3; perhaps TRBD2 as D (5 bases). The CDR3 length is 12 residues. V was cut by 3 bases and J by 2 bases, with 6 bases left in between. From germline, CDR1 is DFQATT and CDR2 SNEGSKA (reference sequence). DNA for the CDR3: TGCAGTGCTAGGACTACCACAGATACGCAGTATTTT. Its translation is CSARTTTDTQYF.